The rows below give T cell receptor beta chains drawn from one sample of a study of OX40 agonist ivuxolimab in advanced cancers. Repertoires were generated with immunoSEQ multiplex PCR, while TCRdb's copy carries only in-frame clones and drops some. The table lists 9,000 to 13,000 clones, roughly 79% of them singletons. This specimen was CD4+ or CD8+ T cells sorted from blood, taken in a trial of the OX40 agonist ivuxolimab. The source of these receptors is an adult with an advanced solid tumor such as melanoma, head and neck, liver or kidney cancer. Both conserved end residues are part of each CDR3. Each record gives: D gene, V gene, clone size, J gene, CDR3 DNA, CDR3 protein. The D gene is left open where the match is weak. Part of the rows lack a size; the others show once, few, many or a class for expanded clones.

D gene: TRBD2
V gene: TRBV6-4
clone size: .
J gene: TRBJ2-3
CDR3 DNA: TGTGCCAGCACAAAAACTAGCGGCAGCACAGATACGCAGTATTTT
CDR3 protein: CASTKTSGSTDTQYF

D gene: TRBD2
V gene: TRBV27
clone size: .
J gene: TRBJ2-3
CDR3 DNA: TGTGCCAGCAGCGCCCGGGGGGAGGGCCATGATACGCAGTATTTT
CDR3 protein: CASSARGEGHDTQYF

D gene: .
V gene: TRBV7-9
clone size: .
J gene: TRBJ1-1
CDR3 DNA: TGTGCCAGCAGCTTAGTCGGGGCGGGGAACACTGAAGCTTTCTTT
CDR3 protein: CASSLVGAGNTEAFF

D gene: .
V gene: TRBV21-1
clone size: .
J gene: TRBJ2-1
CDR3 DNA: TGTGCCAGCAGCAAAAATGAGTTCAGGTACGAAAAAAATGAGCAGTTCTTC
CDR3 protein: CASSKNEFRYEKNEQFF

D gene: .
V gene: TRBV30
clone size: .
J gene: TRBJ2-7
CDR3 DNA: TGTGCCTGGAGTGTCTCAACATACGAGCAGTACTTC
CDR3 protein: CAWSVSTYEQYF

D gene: TRBD2
V gene: TRBV9
clone size: once
J gene: TRBJ2-1
CDR3 DNA: TGTGCCAGCAGCGTAACTAGCGGTCACAATGAGCAGTTCTTC
CDR3 protein: CASSVTSGHNEQFF

D gene: .
V gene: TRBV6-6
clone size: .
J gene: TRBJ2-7
CDR3 DNA: TGTGCCAGCAGTTATCATAGTGACGAGCAGTACTTC
CDR3 protein: CASSYHSDEQYF

D gene: TRBD2
V gene: TRBV29-1
clone size: .
J gene: TRBJ2-7
CDR3 DNA: TGCAGCGTTGATTCCCGGGAGGAGGGCCTCTCCTACGAGCAGTACTTC
CDR3 protein: CSVDSREEGLSYEQYF

D gene: TRBD1
V gene: TRBV27
clone size: .
J gene: TRBJ1-2
CDR3 DNA: TGTGCCAGCAGCCGCTGGGACAGCATCAAGTATGGCTACACCTTC
CDR3 protein: CASSRWDSIKYGYTF

D gene: .
V gene: TRBV4-1
clone size: .
J gene: TRBJ2-1
CDR3 DNA: TGCGCCAGCAGCCTCGGGACTCTCGACTACAATGAGCAGTTCTTC
CDR3 protein: CASSLGTLDYNEQFF

D gene: .
V gene: TRBV27
clone size: .
J gene: TRBJ1-4
CDR3 DNA: TGTGCCAGCAGTTCCTTTCGGGGGGTTGGGGAAAAACTGTTTTTT
CDR3 protein: CASSSFRGVGEKLFF

D gene: .
V gene: TRBV5-1
clone size: medium-sized
J gene: TRBJ1-2
CDR3 DNA: TGCGCCAGCAGCCTGGACCGGGACGGACACTATGGCTACACCTTC
CDR3 protein: CASSLDRDGHYGYTF

D gene: .
V gene: TRBV5-1
clone size: .
J gene: TRBJ2-1
CDR3 DNA: TGCGCCAGCAAAAAGGGCTCCTACAATGAGCAGTTCTTC
CDR3 protein: CASKKGSYNEQFF

D gene: .
V gene: TRBV5-6
clone size: .
J gene: TRBJ2-2
CDR3 DNA: TGTGCCAGCAGCTTGGGAGGAGTGTGGGCAAATGGGGAGCTGTTTTTT
CDR3 protein: CASSLGGVWANGELFF

D gene: TRBD1
V gene: TRBV9
clone size: .
J gene: TRBJ1-2
CDR3 DNA: TGTGCCAGCAGCCCCTGGACAGGGGGAAGGGATGGCTACACCTTC
CDR3 protein: CASSPWTGGRDGYTF

D gene: .
V gene: TRBV2
clone size: once
J gene: TRBJ1-2
CDR3 DNA: TGTGCCAGCAGTGAAACGGGGCCCTACTATGGCTACACCTTC
CDR3 protein: CASSETGPYYGYTF

D gene: TRBD2
V gene: TRBV23-1
clone size: .
J gene: TRBJ2-1
CDR3 DNA: TGCGCCAACCCGGGGGGGACTAGCGAACCCCAAGCCTACAATGAGCAGTTCTTC
CDR3 protein: CANPGGTSEPQAYNEQFF

D gene: .
V gene: TRBV27
clone size: .
J gene: TRBJ1-5
CDR3 DNA: TGTGCCAGCACCCAAGGGAGGGGTCAGCCCCAGCATTTT
CDR3 protein: CASTQGRGQPQHF

D gene: .
V gene: TRBV6-1
clone size: .
J gene: TRBJ2-1
CDR3 DNA: TGTGCCAGCAGGGACGGCGCGGGTGAGCAGTTCTTC
CDR3 protein: CASRDGAGEQFF

D gene: .
V gene: TRBV6-5
clone size: .
J gene: TRBJ1-4
CDR3 DNA: TGTGCCAGCAGCTTCCGGGGCCGAGAAAAACTGTTTTTT
CDR3 protein: CASSFRGREKLFF

D gene: .
V gene: TRBV9
clone size: medium-sized
J gene: TRBJ2-3
CDR3 DNA: TGTGCCAGCAGCGTAGAGGATGGTAGCACAGATACGCAGTATTTT
CDR3 protein: CASSVEDGSTDTQYF

D gene: .
V gene: TRBV6-1
clone size: .
J gene: TRBJ2-7
CDR3 DNA: TGTGCCAGCAGTGAAGGGGAAGGGTTTTACGAGCAGTACTTC
CDR3 protein: CASSEGEGFYEQYF

D gene: TRBD2
V gene: TRBV11-1
clone size: .
J gene: TRBJ2-3
CDR3 DNA: TGTGCCAGCAGCTTAGAAGGACTAGTAGTGTCAGATACGCAGTATTTT
CDR3 protein: CASSLEGLVVSDTQYF

D gene: .
V gene: TRBV10-2
clone size: .
J gene: TRBJ1-2
CDR3 DNA: TGCGCCAGCAGTGAGTCTTTTCAGGGGAACTATGGCTACACCTTC
CDR3 protein: CASSESFQGNYGYTF

D gene: .
V gene: TRBV14
clone size: .
J gene: TRBJ2-7
CDR3 DNA: TGTGCCAGCAGCCTCACTACGGGGGCCGAGCAGTACTTC
CDR3 protein: CASSLTTGAEQYF

D gene: .
V gene: TRBV10-2
clone size: few
J gene: TRBJ1-1
CDR3 DNA: TGCGCCAGCAGTGAGTCTAAGGGGCGGGACACTGAAGCTTTCTTT
CDR3 protein: CASSESKGRDTEAFF

D gene: .
V gene: TRBV27
clone size: .
J gene: TRBJ2-1
CDR3 DNA: TGTGCCAGCAGTTTGGGGTTAGGACTCCCCAATGAGCAGTTCTTC
CDR3 protein: CASSLGLGLPNEQFF

D gene: .
V gene: TRBV9
clone size: few
J gene: TRBJ2-2
CDR3 DNA: TGTGCCAGCAGCGACACCGGGGAGCTGTTTTTT
CDR3 protein: CASSDTGELFF

D gene: .
V gene: TRBV9
clone size: few
J gene: TRBJ2-2
CDR3 DNA: TGTGCCAGCAGCGTAGCGATAGGGGTCCACACCGGGGAGCTGTTTTTT
CDR3 protein: CASSVAIGVHTGELFF

D gene: TRBD2
V gene: TRBV9
clone size: .
J gene: TRBJ2-3
CDR3 DNA: TGTGCCAGCAGCACAAGACTAGCGGGAGAAATCACAGATACGCAGTATTTT
CDR3 protein: CASSTRLAGEITDTQYF

D gene: .
V gene: TRBV9
clone size: .
J gene: TRBJ1-5
CDR3 DNA: TGTGCCAGCAGCTCCCCCGGGGGGGGACTTAGCAATCAGCCCCAGCATTTT
CDR3 protein: CASSSPGGGLSNQPQHF

D gene: .
V gene: TRBV4-1
clone size: .
J gene: TRBJ1-3
CDR3 DNA: TGCGCCAGCAGCCAAGGGAGGGGACCCGGAAACACCATATATTTT
CDR3 protein: CASSQGRGPGNTIYF

D gene: .
V gene: TRBV9
clone size: few
J gene: TRBJ2-2
CDR3 DNA: TGTGCCAGCAGCGCCCCCCGTTTACCCGGGGAGCTGTTTTTT
CDR3 protein: CASSAPRLPGELFF

D gene: .
V gene: TRBV5-1
clone size: .
J gene: TRBJ2-7
CDR3 DNA: TGCGCCAGCAGCTTGTGGGCAGGATACTCCTACGAGCAGTACTTC
CDR3 protein: CASSLWAGYSYEQYF

D gene: TRBD2
V gene: TRBV11-1
clone size: .
J gene: TRBJ2-3
CDR3 DNA: TGTGCCAGCAGCCCGGGACTAGCGGGAGGGCCAGATACGCAGTATTTT
CDR3 protein: CASSPGLAGGPDTQYF

D gene: TRBD2
V gene: TRBV27
clone size: .
J gene: TRBJ2-1
CDR3 DNA: TGTGCCAGCAGTCCGGGACTAGCGGACTCCTACAATGAGCAGTTCTTC
CDR3 protein: CASSPGLADSYNEQFF

D gene: TRBD2
V gene: TRBV4-1
clone size: .
J gene: TRBJ2-1
CDR3 DNA: TGCGCCAGCAGCCAAGATCTTTCGACTAGCGGGAGGGGGTATGAGCAGTTCTTC
CDR3 protein: CASSQDLSTSGRGYEQFF

D gene: .
V gene: TRBV21-1
clone size: .
J gene: TRBJ2-5
CDR3 DNA: TGTGCCAGCAGACCTAACACGACAGGGGGGGTGGAGACCCAGTACTTC
CDR3 protein: CASRPNTTGGVETQYF

D gene: .
V gene: TRBV10-3
clone size: .
J gene: TRBJ1-1
CDR3 DNA: TGTGCCATCATGGGGAACACTGAAGCTTTCTTT
CDR3 protein: CAIMGNTEAFF

D gene: .
V gene: TRBV7-9
clone size: .
J gene: TRBJ2-3
CDR3 DNA: TGTGCCAGCAGCTGGGCGGGGCGCACGGATACGCAGTATTTT
CDR3 protein: CASSWAGRTDTQYF

D gene: .
V gene: TRBV6-1
clone size: .
J gene: TRBJ2-5
CDR3 DNA: TGTGCCAGCAGTGAAGCGGACTCACGGATAAATCAAGAGACCCAGTACTTC
CDR3 protein: CASSEADSRINQETQYF

D gene: .
V gene: TRBV7-9
clone size: .
J gene: TRBJ1-2
CDR3 DNA: TGTGCCAGCAGCTTAGGTGGGAATTACCATGGTTACACCTTC
CDR3 protein: CASSLGGNYHGYTF

D gene: .
V gene: TRBV9
clone size: .
J gene: TRBJ2-7
CDR3 DNA: TGTGCCAGCAGCGCGGCCTTGGGCGCCTACGAGCAGTACTTC
CDR3 protein: CASSAALGAYEQYF

D gene: TRBD2
V gene: TRBV5-1
clone size: .
J gene: TRBJ2-2
CDR3 DNA: TGCGCCAGCAGCTTAACTAGCGGGGGGCCGAACACCGGGGAGCTGTTTTTT
CDR3 protein: CASSLTSGGPNTGELFF